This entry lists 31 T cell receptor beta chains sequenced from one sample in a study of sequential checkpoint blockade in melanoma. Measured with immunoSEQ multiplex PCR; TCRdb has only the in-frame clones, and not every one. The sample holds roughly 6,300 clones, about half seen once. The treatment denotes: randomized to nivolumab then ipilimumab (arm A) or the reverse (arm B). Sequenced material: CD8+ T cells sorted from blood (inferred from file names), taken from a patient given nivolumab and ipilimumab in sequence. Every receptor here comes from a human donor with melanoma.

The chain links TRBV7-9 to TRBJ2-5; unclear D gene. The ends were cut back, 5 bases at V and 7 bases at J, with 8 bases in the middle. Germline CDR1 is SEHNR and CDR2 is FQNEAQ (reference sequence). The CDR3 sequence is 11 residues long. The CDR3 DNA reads TGTGCCAGCAGCACCGCCGGGACCCAGTACTTC. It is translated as CASSTAGTQYF.

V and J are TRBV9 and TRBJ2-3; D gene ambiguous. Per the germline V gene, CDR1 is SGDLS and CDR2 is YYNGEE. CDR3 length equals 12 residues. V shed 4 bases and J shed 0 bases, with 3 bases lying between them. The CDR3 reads CASSPSTDTQYF. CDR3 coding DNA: TGTGCCAGCAGCCCTAGCACAGATACGCAGTATTTT.

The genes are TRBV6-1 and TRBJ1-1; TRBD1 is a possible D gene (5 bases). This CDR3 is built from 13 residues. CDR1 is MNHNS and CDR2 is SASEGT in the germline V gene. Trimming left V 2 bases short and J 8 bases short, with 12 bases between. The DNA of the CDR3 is TGTGCCAGCAGTGAAAGGGGCCTGCGGGAAGCTTTCTTT. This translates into CASSERGLREAFF.

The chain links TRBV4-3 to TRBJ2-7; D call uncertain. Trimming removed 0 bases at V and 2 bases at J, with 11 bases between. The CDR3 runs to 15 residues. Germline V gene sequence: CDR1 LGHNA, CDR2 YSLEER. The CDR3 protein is CASSQEAYRTYEQYF. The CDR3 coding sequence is TGCGCCAGCAGCCAAGAGGCCTACAGAACCTACGAGCAGTACTTC.

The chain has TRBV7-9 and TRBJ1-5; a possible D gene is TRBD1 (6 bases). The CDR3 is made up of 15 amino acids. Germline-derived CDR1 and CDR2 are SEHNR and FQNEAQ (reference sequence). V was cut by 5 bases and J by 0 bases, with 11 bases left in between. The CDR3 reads CASSQGTVSNQPQHF. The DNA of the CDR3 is TGTGCCAGCAGCCAGGGGACCGTTAGCAATCAGCCCCAGCATTTT.

This CDR3 is CASSSRYRDRDFDGYTF. In nucleotides, the CDR3 is TGTGCCAGCAGTTCCCGATACCGGGACAGGGATTTTGATGGCTACACCTTC. V and J are TRBV28 and TRBJ1-2, with TRBD1 matching over 9 bases. The CDR3 length is 17 residues. Germline loops: CDR1 MDHEN, CDR2 SYDVKM. With 4 bases clipped from V and 6 bases from J, the junction kept 15 bases outside the gene matches.

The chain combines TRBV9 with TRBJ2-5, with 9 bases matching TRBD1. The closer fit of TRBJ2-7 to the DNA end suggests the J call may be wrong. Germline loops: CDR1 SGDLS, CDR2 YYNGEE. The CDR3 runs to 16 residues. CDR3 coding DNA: TGTGCCAGCAGCGTGGGACAGGGTCGGAACGATGTCGAGCAGTACTTC. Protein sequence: CASSVGQGRNDVEQYF.

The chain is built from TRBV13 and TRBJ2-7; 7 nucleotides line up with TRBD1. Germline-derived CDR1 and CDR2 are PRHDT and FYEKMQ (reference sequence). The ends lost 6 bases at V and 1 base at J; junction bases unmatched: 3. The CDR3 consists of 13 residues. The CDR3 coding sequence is TGTGCCAGCAGATGGGACAGTTCCTACGAGCAGTACTTC. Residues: CASRWDSSYEQYF.

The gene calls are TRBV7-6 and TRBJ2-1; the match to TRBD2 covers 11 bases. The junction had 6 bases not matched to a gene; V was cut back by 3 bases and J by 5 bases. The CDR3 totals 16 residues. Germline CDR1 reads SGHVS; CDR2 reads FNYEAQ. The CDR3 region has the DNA TGTGCCAGCAGCTTTCCTCCGGGACTAGCGGACAATGAGCAGTTCTTC. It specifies CASSFPPGLADNEQFF.

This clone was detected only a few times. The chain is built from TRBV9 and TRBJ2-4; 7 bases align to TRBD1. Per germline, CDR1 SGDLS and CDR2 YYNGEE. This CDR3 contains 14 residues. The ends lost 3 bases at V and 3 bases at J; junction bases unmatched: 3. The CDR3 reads CASSGRDSKNIQYF. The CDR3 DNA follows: TGTGCCAGCAGCGGCCGGGACAGCAAAAACATTCAGTACTTC.

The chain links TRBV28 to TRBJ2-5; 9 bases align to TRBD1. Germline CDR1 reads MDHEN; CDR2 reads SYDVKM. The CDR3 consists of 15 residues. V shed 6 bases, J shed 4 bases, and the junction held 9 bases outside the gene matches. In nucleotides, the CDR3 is TGTGCCAGCAGGGATACAGGGGGCGCGGGAGAGACCCAGTACTTC. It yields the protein CASRDTGGAGETQYF.

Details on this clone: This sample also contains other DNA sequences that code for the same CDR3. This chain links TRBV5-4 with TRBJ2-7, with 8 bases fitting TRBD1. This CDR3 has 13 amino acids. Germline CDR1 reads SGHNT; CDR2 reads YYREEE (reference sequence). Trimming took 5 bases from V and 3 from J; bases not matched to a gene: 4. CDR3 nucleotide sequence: TGTGCCAGCAGTTGGGACAGGAACTACGAGCAGTACTTC. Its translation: CASSWDRNYEQYF.

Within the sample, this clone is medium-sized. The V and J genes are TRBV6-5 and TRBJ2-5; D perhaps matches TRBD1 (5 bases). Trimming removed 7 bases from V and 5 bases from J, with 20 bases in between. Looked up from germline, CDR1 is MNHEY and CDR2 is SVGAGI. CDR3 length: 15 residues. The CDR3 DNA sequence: TGTGCCAGCACCCGACATGAAGGGGTAGGGGAGACCCAGTACTTC. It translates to CASTRHEGVGETQYF.

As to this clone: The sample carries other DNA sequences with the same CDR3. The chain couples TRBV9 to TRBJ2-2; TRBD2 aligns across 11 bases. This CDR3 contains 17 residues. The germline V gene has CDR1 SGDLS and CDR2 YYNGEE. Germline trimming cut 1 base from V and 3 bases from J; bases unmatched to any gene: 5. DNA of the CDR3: TGTGCCAGCAGCGTACTAGCGGGGGGCCGATACACCGGGGAGCTGTTTTTT. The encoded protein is CASSVLAGGRYTGELFF.

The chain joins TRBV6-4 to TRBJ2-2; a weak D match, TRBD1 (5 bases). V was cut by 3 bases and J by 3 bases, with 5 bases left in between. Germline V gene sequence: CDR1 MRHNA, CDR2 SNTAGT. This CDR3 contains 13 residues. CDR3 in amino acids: CASSEGDTGELFF. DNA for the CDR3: TGTGCCAGCAGTGAAGGGGACACCGGGGAGCTGTTTTTT.

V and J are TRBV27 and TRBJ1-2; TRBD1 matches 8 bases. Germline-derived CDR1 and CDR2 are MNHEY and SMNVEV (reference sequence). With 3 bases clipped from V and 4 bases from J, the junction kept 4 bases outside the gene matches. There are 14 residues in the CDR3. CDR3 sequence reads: CASSFGQGIYGYTF. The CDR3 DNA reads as TGTGCCAGCAGTTTTGGACAGGGCATCTATGGCTACACCTTC.

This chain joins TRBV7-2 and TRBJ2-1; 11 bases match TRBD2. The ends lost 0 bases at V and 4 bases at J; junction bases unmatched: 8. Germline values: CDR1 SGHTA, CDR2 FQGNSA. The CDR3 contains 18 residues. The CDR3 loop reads CASSLARGLAEGYNEQFF. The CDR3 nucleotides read TGTGCCAGCAGCTTAGCGAGGGGACTAGCGGAGGGATACAATGAGCAGTTCTTC.

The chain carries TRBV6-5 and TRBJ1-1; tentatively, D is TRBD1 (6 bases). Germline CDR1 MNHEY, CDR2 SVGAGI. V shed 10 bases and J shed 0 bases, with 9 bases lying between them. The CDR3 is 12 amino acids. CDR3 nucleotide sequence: TGTGCCACTACAGGGATGAACACTGAAGCTTTCTTT. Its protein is CATTGMNTEAFF.

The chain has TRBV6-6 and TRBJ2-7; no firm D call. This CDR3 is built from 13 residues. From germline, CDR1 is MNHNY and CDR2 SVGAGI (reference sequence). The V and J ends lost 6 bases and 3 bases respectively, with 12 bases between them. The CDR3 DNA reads TGTGCCAGCAGCCCAACTCTTATCTACGAGCAGTACTTC. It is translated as CASSPTLIYEQYF.

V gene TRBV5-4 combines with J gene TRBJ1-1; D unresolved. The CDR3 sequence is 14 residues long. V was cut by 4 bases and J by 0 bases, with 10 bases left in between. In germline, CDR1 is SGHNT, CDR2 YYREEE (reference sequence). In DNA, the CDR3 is TGTGCCAGCAGCCGATACACTATGAACACTGAAGCTTTCTTT. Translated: CASSRYTMNTEAFF.

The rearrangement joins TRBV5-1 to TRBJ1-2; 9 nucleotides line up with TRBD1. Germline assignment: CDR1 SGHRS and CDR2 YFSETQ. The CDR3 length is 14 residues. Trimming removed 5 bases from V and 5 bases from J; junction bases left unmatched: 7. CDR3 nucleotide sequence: TGCGCCAGCAGGGGGACAGGGAGGCTTTATGGCTACACCTTC. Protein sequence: CASRGTGRLYGYTF.

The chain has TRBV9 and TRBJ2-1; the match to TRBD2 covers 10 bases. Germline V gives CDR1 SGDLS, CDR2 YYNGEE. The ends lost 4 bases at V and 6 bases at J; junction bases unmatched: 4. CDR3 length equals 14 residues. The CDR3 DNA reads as TGTGCCAGCAGCACCGTAGCGGGAGGCAATGAGCAGTTCTTC. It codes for CASSTVAGGNEQFF.

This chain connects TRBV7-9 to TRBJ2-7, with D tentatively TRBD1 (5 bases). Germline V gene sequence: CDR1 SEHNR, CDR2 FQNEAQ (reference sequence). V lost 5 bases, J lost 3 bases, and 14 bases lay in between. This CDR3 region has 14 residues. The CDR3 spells CASSPSDKRYEQYF. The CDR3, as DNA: TGTGCCAGCAGCCCCTCGGACAAACGCTACGAGCAGTACTTC.

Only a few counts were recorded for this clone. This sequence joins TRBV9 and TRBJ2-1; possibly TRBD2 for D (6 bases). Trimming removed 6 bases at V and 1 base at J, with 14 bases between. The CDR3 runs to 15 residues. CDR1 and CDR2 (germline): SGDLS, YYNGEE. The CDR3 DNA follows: TGTGCCAGCACGGGGCGGGGATCATCCTACAATGAGCAGTTCTTC. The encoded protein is CASTGRGSSYNEQFF.

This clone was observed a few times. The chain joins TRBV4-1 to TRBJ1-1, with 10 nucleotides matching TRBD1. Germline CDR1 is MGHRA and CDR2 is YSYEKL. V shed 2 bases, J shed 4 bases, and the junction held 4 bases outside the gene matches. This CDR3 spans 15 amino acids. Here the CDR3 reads CASSQSGQGVTEAFF. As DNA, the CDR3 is TGCGCCAGCAGCCAATCCGGACAGGGGGTCACTGAAGCTTTCTTT.

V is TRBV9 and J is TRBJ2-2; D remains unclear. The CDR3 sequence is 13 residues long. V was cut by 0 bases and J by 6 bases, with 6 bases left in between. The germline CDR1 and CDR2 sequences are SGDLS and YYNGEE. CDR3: CASSVATAGELFF. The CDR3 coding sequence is TGTGCCAGCAGCGTAGCTACGGCCGGGGAGCTGTTTTTT. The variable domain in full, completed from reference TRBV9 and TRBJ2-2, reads DSGVTQTPKHLITATGQRVTLRCSPRSGDLSVYWYQQSLDQGLQFLIQYYNGEERAKGNILERFSAQQFPDLHSELNLSSLELGDSALYFCASSVATAGELFFGEGSRLTVL.

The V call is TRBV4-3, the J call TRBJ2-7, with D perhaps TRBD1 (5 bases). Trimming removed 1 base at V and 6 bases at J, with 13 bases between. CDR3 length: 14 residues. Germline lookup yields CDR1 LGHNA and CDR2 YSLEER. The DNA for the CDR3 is TGCGCCAGCAGCCAAGCAGCGAAAACAGGCGAGCAGTACTTC. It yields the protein CASSQAAKTGEQYF.

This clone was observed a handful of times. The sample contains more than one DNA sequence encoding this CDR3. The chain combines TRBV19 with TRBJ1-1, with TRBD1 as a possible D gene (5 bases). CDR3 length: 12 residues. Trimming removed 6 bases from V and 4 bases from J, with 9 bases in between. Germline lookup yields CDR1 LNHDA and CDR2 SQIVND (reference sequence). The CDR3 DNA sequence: TGTGCCAGTAGGGCCCAGGGCACTGAAGCTTTCTTT. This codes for CASRAQGTEAFF.

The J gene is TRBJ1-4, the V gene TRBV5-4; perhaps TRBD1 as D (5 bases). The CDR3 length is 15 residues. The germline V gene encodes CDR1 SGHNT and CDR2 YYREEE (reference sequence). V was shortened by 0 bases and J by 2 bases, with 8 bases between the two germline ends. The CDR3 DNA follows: TGTGCCAGCAGCTTGGTTGGGGGGACTAATGAAAAACTGTTTTTT. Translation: CASSLVGGTNEKLFF.

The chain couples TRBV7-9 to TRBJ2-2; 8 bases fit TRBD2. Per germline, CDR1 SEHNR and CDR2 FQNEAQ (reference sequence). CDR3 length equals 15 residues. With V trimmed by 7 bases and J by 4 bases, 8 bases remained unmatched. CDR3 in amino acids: CASIKAGASTGELFF. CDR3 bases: TGTGCCAGCATCAAAGCGGGAGCTAGCACCGGGGAGCTGTTTTTT.

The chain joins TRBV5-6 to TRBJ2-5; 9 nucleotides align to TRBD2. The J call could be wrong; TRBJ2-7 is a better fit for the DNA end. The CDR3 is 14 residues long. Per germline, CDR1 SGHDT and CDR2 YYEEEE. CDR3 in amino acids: CASSFSGRVVEQYF. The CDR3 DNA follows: TGTGCCAGCAGCTTTAGCGGGAGAGTGGTCGAGCAGTACTTC.